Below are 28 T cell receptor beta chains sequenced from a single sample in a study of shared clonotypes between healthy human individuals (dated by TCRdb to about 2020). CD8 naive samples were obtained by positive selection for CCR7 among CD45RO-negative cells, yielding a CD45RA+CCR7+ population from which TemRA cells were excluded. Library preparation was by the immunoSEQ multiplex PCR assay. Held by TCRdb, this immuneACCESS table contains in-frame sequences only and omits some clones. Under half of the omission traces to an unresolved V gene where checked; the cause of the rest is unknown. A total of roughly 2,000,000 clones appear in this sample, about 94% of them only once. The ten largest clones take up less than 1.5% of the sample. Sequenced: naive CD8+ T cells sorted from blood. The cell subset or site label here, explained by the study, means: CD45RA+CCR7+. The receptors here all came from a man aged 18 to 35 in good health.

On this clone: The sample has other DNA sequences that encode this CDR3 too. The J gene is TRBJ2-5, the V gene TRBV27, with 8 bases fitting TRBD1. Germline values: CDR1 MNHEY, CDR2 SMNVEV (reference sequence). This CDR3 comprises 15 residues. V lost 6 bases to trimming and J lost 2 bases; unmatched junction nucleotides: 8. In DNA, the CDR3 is TGTGCCAGCAGCTTAGGACAGGGTGGTCAAGAGACCCAGTACTTC. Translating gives CASSLGQGGQETQYF.

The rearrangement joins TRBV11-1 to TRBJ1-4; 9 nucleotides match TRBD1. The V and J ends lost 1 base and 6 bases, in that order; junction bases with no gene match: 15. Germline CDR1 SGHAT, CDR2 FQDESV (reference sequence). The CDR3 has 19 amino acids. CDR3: CASSLGNRDRAFFHEKLFF. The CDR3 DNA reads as TGTGCCAGCAGCTTAGGGAACCGGGACAGGGCATTTTTCCATGAAAAACTGTTTTTT.

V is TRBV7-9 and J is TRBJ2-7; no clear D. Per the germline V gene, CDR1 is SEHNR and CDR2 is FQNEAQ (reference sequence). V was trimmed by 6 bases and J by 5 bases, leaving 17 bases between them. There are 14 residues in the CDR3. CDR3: CASSADWSQDEQYF. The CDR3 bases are TGTGCCAGCAGTGCCGACTGGTCGCAGGACGAGCAGTACTTC.

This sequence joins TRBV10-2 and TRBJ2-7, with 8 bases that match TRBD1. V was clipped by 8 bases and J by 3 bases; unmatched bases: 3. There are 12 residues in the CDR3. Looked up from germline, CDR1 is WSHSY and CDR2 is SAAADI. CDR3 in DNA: TGCGCCAGCCGGGACAGGAACTACGAGCAGTACTTC. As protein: CASRDRNYEQYF.

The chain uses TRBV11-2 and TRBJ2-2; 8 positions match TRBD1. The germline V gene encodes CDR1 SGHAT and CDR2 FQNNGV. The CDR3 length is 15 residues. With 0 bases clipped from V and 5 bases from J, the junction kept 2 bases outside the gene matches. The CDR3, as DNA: TGTGCCAGCAGCTTAGACAGGGGGCGGACCGGGGAGCTGTTTTTT. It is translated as CASSLDRGRTGELFF.

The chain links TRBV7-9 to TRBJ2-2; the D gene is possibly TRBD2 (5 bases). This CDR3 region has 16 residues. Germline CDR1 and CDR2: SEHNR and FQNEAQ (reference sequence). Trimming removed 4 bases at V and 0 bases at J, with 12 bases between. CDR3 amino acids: CASSSSLRANTGELFF. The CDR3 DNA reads TGTGCCAGCAGCTCATCCTTGCGGGCGAACACCGGGGAGCTGTTTTTT.

This chain's CDR3 is CASSGEVRMTEAFF. CDR3 DNA: TGCGCCAGCAGCGGGGAGGTCAGGATGACTGAAGCTTTCTTT. The chain joins TRBV5-1 to TRBJ1-1; D remains unclear. Germline V gene lookup returns CDR1 SGHRS and CDR2 YFSETQ. CDR3 length: 14 residues. V lost 4 bases and J 5 bases, leaving 15 bases between the germline ends.

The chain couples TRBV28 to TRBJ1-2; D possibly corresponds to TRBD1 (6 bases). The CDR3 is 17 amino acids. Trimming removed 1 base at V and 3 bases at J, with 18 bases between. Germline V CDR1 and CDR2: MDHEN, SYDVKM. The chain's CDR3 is CASSLYMTTGTDYGYTF. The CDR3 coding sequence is TGTGCCAGCAGTTTATACATGACTACAGGGACTGACTATGGCTACACCTTC.

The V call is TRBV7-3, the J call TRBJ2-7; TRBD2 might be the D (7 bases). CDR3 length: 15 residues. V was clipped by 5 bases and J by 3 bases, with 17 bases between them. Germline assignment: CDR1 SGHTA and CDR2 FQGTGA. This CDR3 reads CASSPGLGGGYEQYF. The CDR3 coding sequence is TGTGCCAGCAGCCCGGGACTGGGAGGGGGCTACGAGCAGTACTTC.

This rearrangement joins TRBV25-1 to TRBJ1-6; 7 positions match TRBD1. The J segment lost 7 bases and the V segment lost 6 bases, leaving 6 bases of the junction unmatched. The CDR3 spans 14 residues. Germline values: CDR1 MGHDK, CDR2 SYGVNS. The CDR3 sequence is CASRAGQRNSPLHF. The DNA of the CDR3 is TGTGCCAGCAGAGCGGGACAGAGAAATTCACCCCTCCACTTT.

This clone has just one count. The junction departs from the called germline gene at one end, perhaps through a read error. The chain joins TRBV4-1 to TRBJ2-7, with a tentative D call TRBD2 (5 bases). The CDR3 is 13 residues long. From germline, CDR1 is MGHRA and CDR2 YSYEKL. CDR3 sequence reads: CASSPTISFEQYF. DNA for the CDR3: TGCGCCAGCAGCCCGACTATCTCCTTCGAGCAGTACTTC.

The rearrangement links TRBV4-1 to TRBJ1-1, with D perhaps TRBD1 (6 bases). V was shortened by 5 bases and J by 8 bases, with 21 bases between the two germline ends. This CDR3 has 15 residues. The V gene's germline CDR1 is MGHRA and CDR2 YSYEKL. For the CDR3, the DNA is TGCGCCAGCAGCACTCTAACAGGGTCTATAGGGGAAGCTTTCTTT. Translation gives CASSTLTGSIGEAFF.

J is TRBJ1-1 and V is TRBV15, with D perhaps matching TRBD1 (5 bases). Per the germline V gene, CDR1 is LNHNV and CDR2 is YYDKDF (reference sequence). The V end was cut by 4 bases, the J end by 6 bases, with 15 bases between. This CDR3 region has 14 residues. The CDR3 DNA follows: TGTGCCACCAGCACAGGGACGAGAAACCCTGAAGCTTTCTTT. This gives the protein CATSTGTRNPEAFF.

Written as DNA, the CDR3 is TGTGCCAGCAGCCCCACCCAACGGGGGATCGGGCTCGAGCAGTACTTC. This translates into CASSPTQRGIGLEQYF. The rearrangement uses TRBV7-2 and TRBJ2-7, with D maybe TRBD2 (6 bases). Trimming removed 5 bases at V and 6 bases at J, with 23 bases between. This CDR3 spans 16 amino acids. Germline assignment: CDR1 SGHTA and CDR2 FQGNSA.

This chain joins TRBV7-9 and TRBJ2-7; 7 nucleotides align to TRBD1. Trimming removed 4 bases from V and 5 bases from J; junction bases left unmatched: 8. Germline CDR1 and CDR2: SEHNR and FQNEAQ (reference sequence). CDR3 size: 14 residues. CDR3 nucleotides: TGTGCCAGCAGCTCTAGGGACAGTGGGCACGAGCAGTACTTC. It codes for CASSSRDSGHEQYF.

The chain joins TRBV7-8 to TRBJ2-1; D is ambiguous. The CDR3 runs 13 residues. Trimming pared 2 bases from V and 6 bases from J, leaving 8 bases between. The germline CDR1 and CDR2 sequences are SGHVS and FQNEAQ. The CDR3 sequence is CASSLYKANEQFF. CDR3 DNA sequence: TGTGCCAGCAGCTTATATAAAGCCAATGAGCAGTTCTTC.

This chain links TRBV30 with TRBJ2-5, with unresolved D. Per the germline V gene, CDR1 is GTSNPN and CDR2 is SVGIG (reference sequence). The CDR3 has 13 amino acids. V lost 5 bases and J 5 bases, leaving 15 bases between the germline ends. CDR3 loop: CAWCPTILETQYF. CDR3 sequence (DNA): TGTGCCTGGTGTCCGACAATTTTGGAGACCCAGTACTTC.

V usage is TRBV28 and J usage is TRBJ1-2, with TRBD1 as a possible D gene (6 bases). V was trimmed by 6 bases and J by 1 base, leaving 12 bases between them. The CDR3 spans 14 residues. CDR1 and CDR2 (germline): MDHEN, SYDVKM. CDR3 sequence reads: CASRDGQSNYGYTF. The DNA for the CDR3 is TGTGCCAGCAGAGACGGACAGAGTAACTATGGCTACACCTTC.

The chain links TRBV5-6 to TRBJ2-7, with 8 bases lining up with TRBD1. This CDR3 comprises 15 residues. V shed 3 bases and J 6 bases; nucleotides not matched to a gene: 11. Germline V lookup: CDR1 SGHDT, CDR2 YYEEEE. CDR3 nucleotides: TGTGCCAGCAGCTCCCTTGCGACAGGGGATGGCGAGCAGTACTTC. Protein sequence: CASSSLATGDGEQYF.

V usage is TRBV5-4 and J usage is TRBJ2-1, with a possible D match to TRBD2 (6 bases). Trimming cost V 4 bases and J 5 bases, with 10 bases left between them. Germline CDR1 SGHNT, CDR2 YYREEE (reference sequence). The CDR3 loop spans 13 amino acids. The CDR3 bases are TGTGCCAGCAGCAGGGGACTCGACAATGAGCAGTTCTTC. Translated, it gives CASSRGLDNEQFF. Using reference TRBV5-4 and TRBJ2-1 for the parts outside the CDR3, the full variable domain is ETGVTQSPTHLIKTRGQQVTLRCSSQSGHNTVSWYQQALGQGPQFIFQYYREEENGRGNFPPRFSGLQFPNYSSELNVNALELDDSALYLCASSRGLDNEQFFGPGTRLTVL.

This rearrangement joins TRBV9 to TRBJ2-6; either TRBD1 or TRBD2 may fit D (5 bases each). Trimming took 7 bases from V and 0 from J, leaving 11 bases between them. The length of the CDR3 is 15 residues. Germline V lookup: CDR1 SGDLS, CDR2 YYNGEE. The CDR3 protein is CASGRGASGANVLTF. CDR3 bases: TGTGCCAGCGGGCGAGGGGCCTCTGGGGCCAACGTCCTGACTTTC.

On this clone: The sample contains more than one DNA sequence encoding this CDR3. The CDR3 DNA follows: TGTGCCAGCAGTTACTCGAGCCCCGGGCCTGAAGCTTTCTTT. Encoded protein: CASSYSSPGPEAFF. The chain employs TRBV6-5 and TRBJ1-1; D gene unclear. Germline CDR1 reads MNHEY; CDR2 reads SVGAGI. The CDR3 runs 14 residues. Trimming took off 0 bases at V and 6 bases at J, with 11 bases between the two ends.

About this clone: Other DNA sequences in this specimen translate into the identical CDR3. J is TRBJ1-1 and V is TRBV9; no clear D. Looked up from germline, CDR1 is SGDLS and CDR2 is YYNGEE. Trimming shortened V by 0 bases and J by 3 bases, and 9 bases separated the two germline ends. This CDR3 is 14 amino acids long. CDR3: CASSVGGGDTEAFF. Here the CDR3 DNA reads TGTGCCAGCAGCGTAGGGGGAGGTGACACTGAAGCTTTCTTT.

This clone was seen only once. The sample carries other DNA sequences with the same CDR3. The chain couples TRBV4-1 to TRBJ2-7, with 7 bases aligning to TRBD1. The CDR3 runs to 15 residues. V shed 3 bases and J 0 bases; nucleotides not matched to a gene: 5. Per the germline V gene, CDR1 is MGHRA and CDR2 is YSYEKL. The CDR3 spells CASSQSQGSSYEQYF. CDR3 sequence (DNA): TGCGCCAGCAGCCAGTCACAGGGGTCCTCCTACGAGCAGTACTTC.

The CDR3 here is CASSFLGSQPQHF. CDR3 bases: TGTGCCAGCAGTTTTCTGGGATCCCAGCCCCAGCATTTT. The gene calls are TRBV27 and TRBJ1-5; D is unresolved. The length of the CDR3 is 13 residues. Per germline, CDR1 MNHEY and CDR2 SMNVEV (reference sequence). Trimming shortened V by 3 bases and J by 7 bases, and 10 bases separated the two germline ends.

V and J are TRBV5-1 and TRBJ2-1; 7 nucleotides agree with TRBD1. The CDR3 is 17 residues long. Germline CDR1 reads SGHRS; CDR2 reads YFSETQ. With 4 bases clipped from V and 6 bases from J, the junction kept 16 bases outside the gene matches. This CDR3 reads CASSVEQGTFPPNEQFF. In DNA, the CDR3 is TGCGCCAGCAGCGTGGAACAGGGGACCTTCCCTCCCAATGAGCAGTTCTTC.

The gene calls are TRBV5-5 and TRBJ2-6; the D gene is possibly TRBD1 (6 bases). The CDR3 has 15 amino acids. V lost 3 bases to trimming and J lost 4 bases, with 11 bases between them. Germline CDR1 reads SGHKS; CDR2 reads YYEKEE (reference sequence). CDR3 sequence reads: CASSSQGSGANVLTF. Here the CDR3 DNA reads TGTGCCAGCAGCTCTCAGGGGTCGGGGGCCAACGTCCTGACTTTC.

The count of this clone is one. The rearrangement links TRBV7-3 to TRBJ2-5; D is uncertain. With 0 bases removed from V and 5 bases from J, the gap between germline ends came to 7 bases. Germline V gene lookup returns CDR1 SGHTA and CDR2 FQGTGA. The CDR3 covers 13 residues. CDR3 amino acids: CASSLTMSETQYF. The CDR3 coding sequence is TGTGCCAGCAGCTTAACAATGTCGGAGACCCAGTACTTC.